The sequence of this T cell receptor beta chain was determined in a study of blood T cell repertoires in COVID-19. Study details: PBMCs, B-cell-depleted T cells, or T cells were the source of the cDNA or gDNA that made up the material.

Germline CDR1 reads SGHRS; CDR2 reads YFSETQ. Unmatched junction bases numbered 5, after V lost 4 bases and J lost 0 bases. This CDR3 is built from 15 residues. In the original workflow: Quantification of nucleated cells was approximated via reference gene primer amplification. Clones were read by immunoSEQ multiplex PCR, and TCRdb kept only the in-frame ones, dropping some. Clonal size and the V and J genes are those of that table, whereas D and trimming came from the DNA. The data hold about 100,000 clones, with 80% observed a single time. The sequence was obtained from a man between 70 and 80 years old with active or convalescent COVID-19. The genes are TRBV5-1 and TRBJ2-3; 7 bases match TRBD1. Sequencing was carried out using peripheral blood. The CDR3: CASSAKGQSTDTQYF. CDR3 nucleotide sequence: TGCGCCAGCAGCGCAAAGGGACAGAGCACAGATACGCAGTATTTT.